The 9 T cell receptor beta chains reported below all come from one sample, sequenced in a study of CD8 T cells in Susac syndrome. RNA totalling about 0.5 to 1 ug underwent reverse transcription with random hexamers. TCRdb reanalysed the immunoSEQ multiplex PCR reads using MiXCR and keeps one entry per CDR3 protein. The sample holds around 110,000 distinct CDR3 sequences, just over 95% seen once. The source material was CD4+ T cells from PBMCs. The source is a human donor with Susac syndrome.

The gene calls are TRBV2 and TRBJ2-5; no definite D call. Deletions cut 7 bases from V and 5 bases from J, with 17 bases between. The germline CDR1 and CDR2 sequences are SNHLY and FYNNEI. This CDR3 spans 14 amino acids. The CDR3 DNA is TGTGCCAGCAAAGCAGACTCTTTGGGGGAGACCCAGTACTTC. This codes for CASKADSLGETQYF. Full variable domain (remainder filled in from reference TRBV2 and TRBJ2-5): EPEVTQTPSHQVTQMGQEVILRCVPISNHLYFYWYRQILGQKVEFLVSFYNNEISEKSEIFDDQFSVERPDGSNFTLKIRSTKLEDSAMYFCASKADSLGETQYFGPGTRLLVL.

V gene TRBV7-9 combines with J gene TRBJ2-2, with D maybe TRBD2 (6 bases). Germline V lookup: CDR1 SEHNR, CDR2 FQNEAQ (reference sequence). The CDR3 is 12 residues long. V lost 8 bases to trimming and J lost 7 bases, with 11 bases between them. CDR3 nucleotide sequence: TGTGCCAGCCGACTAGTTGGCGGGGAGCTGTTTTTT. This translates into CASRLVGGELFF.

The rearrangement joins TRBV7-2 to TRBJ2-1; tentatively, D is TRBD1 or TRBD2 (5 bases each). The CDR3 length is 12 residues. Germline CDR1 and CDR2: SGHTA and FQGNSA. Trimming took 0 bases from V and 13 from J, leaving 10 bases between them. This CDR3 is CASSLAPGRQFF. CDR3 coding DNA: TGTGCCAGCAGCTTAGCTCCGGGACGACAGTTCTTC.

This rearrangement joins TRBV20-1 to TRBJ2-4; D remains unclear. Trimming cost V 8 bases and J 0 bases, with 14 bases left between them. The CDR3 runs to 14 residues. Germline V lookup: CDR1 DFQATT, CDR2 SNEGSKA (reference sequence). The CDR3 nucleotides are TGCAGTACGGAGCGTGGTCTAGCCAAAAACATTCAGTACTTC. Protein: CSTERGLAKNIQYF.

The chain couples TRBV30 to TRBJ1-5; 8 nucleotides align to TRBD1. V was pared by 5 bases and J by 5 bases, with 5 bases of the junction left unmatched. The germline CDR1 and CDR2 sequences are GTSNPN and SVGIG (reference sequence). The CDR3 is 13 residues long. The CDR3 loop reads CAWSDRGDQPQHF. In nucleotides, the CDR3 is TGTGCCTGGTCAGACAGGGGCGATCAGCCCCAGCATTTT.

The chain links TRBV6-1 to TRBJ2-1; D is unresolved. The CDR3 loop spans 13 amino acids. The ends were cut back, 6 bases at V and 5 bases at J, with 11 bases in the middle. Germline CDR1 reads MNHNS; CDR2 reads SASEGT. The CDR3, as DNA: TGTGCCAGCAGAGTCACGGCCAACAATGAGCAGTTCTTC. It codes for CASRVTANNEQFF.

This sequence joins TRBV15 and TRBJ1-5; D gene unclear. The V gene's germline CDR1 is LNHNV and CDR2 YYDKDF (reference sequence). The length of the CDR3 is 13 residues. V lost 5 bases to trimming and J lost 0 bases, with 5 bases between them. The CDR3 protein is CATSLYSNQPQHF. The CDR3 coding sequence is TGTGCCACCAGCCTCTATAGCAATCAGCCCCAGCATTTT.

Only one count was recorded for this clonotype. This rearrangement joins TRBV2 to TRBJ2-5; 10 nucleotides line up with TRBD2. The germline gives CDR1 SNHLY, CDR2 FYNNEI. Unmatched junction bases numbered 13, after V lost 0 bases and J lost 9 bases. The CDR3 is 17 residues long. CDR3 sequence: CASSEALLAGGLASQYF. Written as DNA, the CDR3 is TGTGCCAGCAGTGAAGCGCTATTAGCGGGAGGCCTTGCGTCCCAGTACTTC.

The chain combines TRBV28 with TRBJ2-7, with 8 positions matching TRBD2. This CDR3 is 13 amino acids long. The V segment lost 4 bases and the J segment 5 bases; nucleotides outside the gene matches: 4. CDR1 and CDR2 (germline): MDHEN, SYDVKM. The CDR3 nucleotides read TGTGCCAGCAGTTCGGGAGGGGAGGACGAGCAGTACTTC. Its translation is CASSSGGEDEQYF.